This entry is about one T cell receptor beta chain. The antigen remains undetermined. These data are taken from a study of T cell responses to AZD1222 COVID-19 vaccine. Across the study: It was second doses at about 4 or about 12 weeks that were pooled.

Overall study findings and caveats: Samples come after the peak T cell response, not at day 14.

Sequencing used immunoSEQ multiplex PCR; TCRdb keeps in-frame clones, though not all of them. The sample includes 100,000 or so clones, around 94% seen only once; the top ten take around 2%. CDR1 is MNHEY, CDR2 SMNVEV, per germline (reference sequence). The V end lost 5 bases, the J end lost 1 base, and 26 bases lay between the germline ends. This CDR3 has 20 residues. This chain links TRBV27 with TRBJ2-2, with D tentatively TRBD2 (7 bases). Sequenced here: peripheral blood, sampled on day 0 of AZD1222 vaccination. This sequence was found in an adult in good health. The CDR3 nucleotides are TGTGCCAGCAGTCACTATGGGGGCCTTGGGGGGGCGAAGAACACCGGGGAGCTGTTTTTT. The encoded protein is CASSHYGGLGGAKNTGELFF.